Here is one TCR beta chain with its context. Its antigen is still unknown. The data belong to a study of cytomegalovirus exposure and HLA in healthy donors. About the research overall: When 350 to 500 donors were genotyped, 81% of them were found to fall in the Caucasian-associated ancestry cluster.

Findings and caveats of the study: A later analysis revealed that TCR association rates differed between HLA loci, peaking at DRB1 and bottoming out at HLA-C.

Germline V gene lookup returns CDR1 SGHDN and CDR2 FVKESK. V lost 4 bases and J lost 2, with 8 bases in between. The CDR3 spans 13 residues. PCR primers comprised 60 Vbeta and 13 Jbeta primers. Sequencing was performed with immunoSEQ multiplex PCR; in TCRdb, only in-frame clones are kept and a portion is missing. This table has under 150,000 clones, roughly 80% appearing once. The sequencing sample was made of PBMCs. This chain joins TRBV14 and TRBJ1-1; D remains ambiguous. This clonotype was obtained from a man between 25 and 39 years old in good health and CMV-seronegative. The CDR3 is CASSPGFNTEAFF. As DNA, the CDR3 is TGTGCCAGCAGCCCGGGGTTTAACACTGAAGCTTTCTTT. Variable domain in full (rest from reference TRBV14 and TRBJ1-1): EAGVTQFPSHSVIEKGQTVTLRCDPISGHDNLYWYRRVMGKEIKFLLHFVKESKQDESGMPNNRFLAERTGGTYSTLKVQPAELEDSGVYFCASSPGFNTEAFFGQGTRLTVV.